A selection of T cell receptor beta chains follows, all from one sample in a study of blood T cell repertoires in COVID-19. Clones were sequenced by immunoSEQ multiplex PCR, and TCRdb holds only the in-frame ones, with some missing. Among 250,000 or so clones listed, approximately 83% were seen once. Material: PBMCs or T cells enriched from blood (not recorded which). These receptor sequences come from a man aged 45-60 years who had recovered from COVID-19. Both conserved end residues are part of each CDR3. The D gene is left open where the match is weak. Rows may omit the clone size; those that give it use once, few, many or a size class.

V,D,J,size,DNA,CDR3
TRBV24-1,TRBD1,TRBJ1-2,-,TGTGCCACCCATCGGGACAGGCATTATGGCTACACCTTC,CATHRDRHYGYTF
TRBV28,TRBD2,TRBJ2-1,-,TGTGCCAGCAGTTTTCTAGCGGGGTCCAATGAGCAGTTCTTC,CASSFLAGSNEQFF
TRBV28,TRBD1,TRBJ1-4,-,TGTGCCAGCACCCCCGGGGGACAGAATGAAAAACTGTTTTTT,CASTPGGQNEKLFF
TRBV7-6,-,TRBJ2-2,-,TGTGCCAGCAGCTTAGCCCTCGTAACCGGGGAGCTGTTTTTT,CASSLALVTGELFF
TRBV12-5,TRBD1,TRBJ1-1,once,TGTGCTAGTGGTTTGGCCGGGACAGGGACTAACACTGAAGCTTTCTTT,CASGLAGTGTNTEAFF
TRBV3-1/TRBV3-2,TRBD2,TRBJ2-7,-,TGTGCCAGCAGCCAGATTAGCGGGGAGCACGAGCAGTACTTC,CASSQISGEHEQYF
TRBV9,-,TRBJ1-1,-,TGTGCCAGCACTCTGGGTCAGCGACCTGATAACACTGAAGCTTTCTTT,CASTLGQRPDNTEAFF
TRBV28,TRBD1,TRBJ2-1,-,TGTGCCAGCAGTCCCGGGACAGGGGGAGCCACGCGGAGCTCCTACAATGAGCAGTTCTTC,CASSPGTGGATRSSYNEQFF
TRBV28,TRBD1,TRBJ1-4,once,TGTGCCAGCAGTTTTCAGGGGGTTCAGGGAAAACTGTTTTTT,CASSFQGVQGKLFF
TRBV18,-,TRBJ2-5,-,TGTGCCAGCTCACCACCTGGCAGAGGCGAGACCCAGTACTTC,CASSPPGRGETQYF
TRBV6-1,TRBD2,TRBJ2-7,-,TGTGCCAGCAGTGAAGGGCTAGCGGGGGGCTACGAGCAGTACTTC,CASSEGLAGGYEQYF
TRBV19,-,TRBJ1-4,-,TGTGCCAGTAGTGTCGACAGCTCTAATGAAAAACTGTTTTTT,CASSVDSSNEKLFF
TRBV5-1,TRBD1,TRBJ2-7,-,TGCGCCAGCAGCCTTTATAGGACGGAACAGGGGGGCGAGCAGTACTTC,CASSLYRTEQGGEQYF
TRBV20-1,-,TRBJ2-7,-,TGCAGTGCTAGTGGGTCCCGAGCCTACGAGCAGTACTTC,CSASGSRAYEQYF
TRBV28,-,TRBJ2-3,-,TGTGCCAGCAGTTTATACAAGGGGTTTTCAGATACGCAGTATTTT,CASSLYKGFSDTQYF
TRBV7-3,TRBD1,TRBJ2-3,-,TGTGCCACAGGGACAGGGTCCGCAGATACGCAGTATTTT,CATGTGSADTQYF
TRBV28,-,TRBJ2-1,-,TGTGCCATCACCGGGAGTCGCAATGAGCAGTTCTTC,CAITGSRNEQFF
TRBV29-1,-,TRBJ1-5,many,TGCAGCGTTGGCACAGGGACCTTAAGTCAGCCCCAGCATTTT,CSVGTGTLSQPQHF
TRBV5-6,TRBD1,TRBJ2-7,once,TGTGCCAGCAGCCTACCACGACAGGGTAGGTACGAGCAGTACTTC,CASSLPRQGRYEQYF
TRBV4-2,TRBD2,TRBJ2-1,-,TGTGCCAGCAGCCAAGCCCTCTTGAGGACTAGCGGGGGGGCAGGGCAGTTCTTC,CASSQALLRTSGGAGQFF
TRBV6-5,-,TRBJ2-2,-,TGTGCCAGCAGTTACTCCGGTTACACCGGGGAGCTGTTTTTT,CASSYSGYTGELFF
TRBV4-1,TRBD1,TRBJ1-2,-,TGCGCCAGCAGCCAAGAATCCCAGGGGGCGCGGCATGGCTACACCTTC,CASSQESQGARHGYTF
TRBV19,-,TRBJ2-3,-,TGTGCCACCTGGACACGACTCCCCACAGATACGCAGTATTTT,CATWTRLPTDTQYF
TRBV3-1/TRBV3-2,-,TRBJ1-2,few,TGTGCCAGCAGCCAAAATTGGGGGGTTAACTATGGCTACACCTTC,CASSQNWGVNYGYTF
TRBV24-1,-,TRBJ2-7,once,TGTGCCACCAGATCACGTTGGGGCGGTTTCCCCTACGAGCAGTACTTC,CATRSRWGGFPYEQYF
TRBV11-2,TRBD1,TRBJ2-5,-,TGTGCCAGCAGCTCGGGACAGGGAGTTTACAGGGAGACCCAGTACTTC,CASSSGQGVYRETQYF
TRBV2,-,TRBJ1-4,-,TGTGCCAGCAGTGCGCTCGGGACAACGGGTGAAAAACTGTTTTTT,CASSALGTTGEKLFF
TRBV7-2,-,TRBJ1-1,-,TGTGCCAGCAGCTTCGGGGGGCAGGGGACTGAAGCTTTCTTT,CASSFGGQGTEAFF
TRBV28,TRBD1,TRBJ2-1,-,TGTGCCAGCAGAGGCAGGGGGCCGGATGAGCAGTTCTTC,CASRGRGPDEQFF
TRBV10-1,-,TRBJ2-7,-,TGCGCCAGCAGTGATACCAGCTCCTACGAGCAGTACTTC,CASSDTSSYEQYF
TRBV10-3,TRBD2,TRBJ2-3,-,TGTGCCATCAGTGGAGCGATAGCGGGGGGGCGGGGCACAGATACGCAGTATTTT,CAISGAIAGGRGTDTQYF